This TCR beta chain emerged from a study of regulatory T cells in long-lasting Graves disease. This clonotype was observed many times. Its cognate antigen is unknown. Time point of the sample: newly diagnosed GD, antithyroid drugs for less than 3 months. With RNA extracted from PBMCs as input, the TCR library was made. Peripheral blood, nine milliliters of it, was drawn into EDTA tubes. According to the study, TCR beta libraries were built with iRepertoire HTBI primers and CDR3-region Arm-PCR. TCRdb called the multiplex PCR reads again in MiXCR, with one record for every CDR3 protein. The table has 370,000 or so distinct CDR3 sequences, 15% to 20% seen once. The CDR3 covers 14 residues. The V gene's germline CDR1 is MNHEY and CDR2 SMNVEV (reference sequence). The V and J ends lost 2 bases and 2 bases respectively, with 9 bases between them. Regarding the study as a whole: Favored gene segments in persistent disease were TRBV28, TRBJ1-2 and TRBJ2-5. Limited sample numbers may have lowered accuracy.

The sample also formed part of further work on T cells in Graves' hyperthyroidism and ophthalmopathy. That source adds: The TCR CDR3 was amplified in a first-round RT-PCR using the HTBI primer set.

The chain carries TRBV27 and TRBJ1-1; D not certain. The sequence was collected from a young woman with Graves disease. Specimen: peripheral blood mononuclear cells (PBMCs), collected at new diagnosis, from a patient treated with antithyroid drugs. The CDR3 spells CASSLRTQNTEAFF. In DNA, the CDR3 is TGTGCCAGCAGTTTAAGGACGCAAAACACTGAAGCTTTCTTT.